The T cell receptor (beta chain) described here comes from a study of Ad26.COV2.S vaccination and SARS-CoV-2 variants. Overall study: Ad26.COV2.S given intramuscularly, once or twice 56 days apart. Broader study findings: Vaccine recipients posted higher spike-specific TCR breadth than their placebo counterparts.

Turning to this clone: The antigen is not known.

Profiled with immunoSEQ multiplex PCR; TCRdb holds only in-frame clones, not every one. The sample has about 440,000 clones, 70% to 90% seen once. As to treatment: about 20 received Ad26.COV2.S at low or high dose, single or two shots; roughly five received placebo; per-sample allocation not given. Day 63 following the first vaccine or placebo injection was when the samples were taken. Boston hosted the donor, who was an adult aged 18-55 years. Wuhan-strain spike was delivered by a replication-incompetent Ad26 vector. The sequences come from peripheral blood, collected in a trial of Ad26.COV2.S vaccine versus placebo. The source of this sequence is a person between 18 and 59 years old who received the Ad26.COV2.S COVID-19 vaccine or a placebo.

The CDR3 here is CASSEVPSGRGSYNEQFF. The DNA for the CDR3 is TGCGCCAGCAGTGAGGTTCCTAGCGGGAGGGGGTCCTACAATGAGCAGTTCTTC. The rearrangement joins TRBV10-1 to TRBJ2-1, with 12 bases identical to TRBD2. The V gene's germline CDR1 is WNHNN and CDR2 SYGVQD (reference sequence). CDR3 length: 18 residues. The ends lost 2 bases at V and 1 base at J; junction bases unmatched: 6.